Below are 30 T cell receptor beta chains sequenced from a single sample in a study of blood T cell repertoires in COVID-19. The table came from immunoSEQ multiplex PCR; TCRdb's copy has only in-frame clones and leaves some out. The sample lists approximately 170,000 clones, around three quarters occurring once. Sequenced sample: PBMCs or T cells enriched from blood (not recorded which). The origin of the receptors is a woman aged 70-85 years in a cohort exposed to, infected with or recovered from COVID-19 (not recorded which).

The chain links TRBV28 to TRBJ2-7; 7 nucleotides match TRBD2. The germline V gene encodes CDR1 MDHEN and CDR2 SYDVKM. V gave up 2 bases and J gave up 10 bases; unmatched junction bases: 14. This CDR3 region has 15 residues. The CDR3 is CASSLPGREVPRQYF. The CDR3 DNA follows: TGTGCCAGCAGTTTACCTGGGAGGGAAGTCCCCCGACAGTACTTC.

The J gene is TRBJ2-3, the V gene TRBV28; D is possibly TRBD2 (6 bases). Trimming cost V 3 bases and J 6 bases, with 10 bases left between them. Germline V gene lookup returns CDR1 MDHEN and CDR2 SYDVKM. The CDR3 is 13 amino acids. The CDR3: CASSFMLADTQYF. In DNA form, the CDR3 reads TGTGCCAGCAGTTTCATGCTAGCGGATACGCAGTATTTT. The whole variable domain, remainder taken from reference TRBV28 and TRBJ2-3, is DVKVTQSSRYLVKRTGEKVFLECVQDMDHENMFWYRQDPGLGLRLIYFSYDVKMKEKGDIPEGYSVSREKKERFSLILESASTNQTSMYLCASSFMLADTQYFGPGTRLTVL.

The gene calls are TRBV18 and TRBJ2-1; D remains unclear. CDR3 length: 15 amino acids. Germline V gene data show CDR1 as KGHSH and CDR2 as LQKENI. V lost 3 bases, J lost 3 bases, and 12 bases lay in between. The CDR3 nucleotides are TGTGCCAGCTCACCTCTTGCGCCCGACTACAATGAGCAGTTCTTC. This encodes CASSPLAPDYNEQFF.

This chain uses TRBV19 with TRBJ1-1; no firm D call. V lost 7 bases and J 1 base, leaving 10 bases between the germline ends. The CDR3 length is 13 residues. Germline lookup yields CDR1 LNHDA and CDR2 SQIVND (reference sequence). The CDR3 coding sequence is TGTGCCAGTATGAAGAGGAGGAACACTGAAGCTTTCTTT. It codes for CASMKRRNTEAFF.

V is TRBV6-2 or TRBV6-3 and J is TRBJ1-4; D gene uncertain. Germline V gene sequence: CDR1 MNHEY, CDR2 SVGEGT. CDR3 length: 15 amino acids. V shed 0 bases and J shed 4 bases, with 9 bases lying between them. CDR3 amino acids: CASSYSRFSNEKLFF. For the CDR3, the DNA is TGTGCCAGCAGTTACTCGAGGTTTAGTAATGAAAAACTGTTTTTT.

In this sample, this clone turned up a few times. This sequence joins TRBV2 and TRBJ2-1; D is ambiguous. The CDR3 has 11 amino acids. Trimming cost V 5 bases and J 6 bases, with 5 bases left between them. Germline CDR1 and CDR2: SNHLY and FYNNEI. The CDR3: CASSYSNEQFF. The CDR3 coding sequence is TGTGCCAGCAGTTATAGCAATGAGCAGTTCTTC. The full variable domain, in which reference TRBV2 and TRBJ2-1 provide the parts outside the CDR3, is EPEVTQTPSHQVTQMGQEVILRCVPISNHLYFYWYRQILGQKVEFLVSFYNNEISEKSEIFDDQFSVERPDGSNFTLKIRSTKLEDSAMYFCASSYSNEQFFGPGTRLTVL.

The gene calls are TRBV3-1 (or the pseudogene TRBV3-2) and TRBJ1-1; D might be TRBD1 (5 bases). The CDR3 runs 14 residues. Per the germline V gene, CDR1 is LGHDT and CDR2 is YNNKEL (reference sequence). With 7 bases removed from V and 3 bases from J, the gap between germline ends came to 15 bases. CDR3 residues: CASTRMGEDTEAFF. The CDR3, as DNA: TGTGCCAGCACCCGGATGGGGGAGGACACTGAAGCTTTCTTT.

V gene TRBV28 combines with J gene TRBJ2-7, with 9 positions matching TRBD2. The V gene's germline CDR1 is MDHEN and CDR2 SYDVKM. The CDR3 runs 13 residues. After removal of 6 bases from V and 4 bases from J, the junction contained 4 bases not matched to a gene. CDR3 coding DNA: TGTGCCAGCAGGCCGGGACTAGCTTACGAGCAGTACTTC. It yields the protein CASRPGLAYEQYF.

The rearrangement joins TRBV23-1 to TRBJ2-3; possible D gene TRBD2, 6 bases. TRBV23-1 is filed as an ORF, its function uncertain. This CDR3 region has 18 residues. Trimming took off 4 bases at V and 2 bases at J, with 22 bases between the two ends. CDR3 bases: TGCGCCAGCAGTCTGGTGAGGGACTGGTTGAGTATCACAGATACGCAGTATTTT. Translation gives CASSLVRDWLSITDTQYF.

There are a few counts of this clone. The CDR3, as DNA: TGTGCCAGCAGCCGGGGGGGCAGCTTTTACAATGAGCAGTTCTTC. Translating gives CASSRGGSFYNEQFF. V is TRBV7-9 and J is TRBJ2-1; 8 nucleotides agree with TRBD2. V gave up 5 bases and J gave up 4 bases; unmatched junction bases: 7. Germline lookup yields CDR1 SEHNR and CDR2 FQNEAQ (reference sequence). CDR3 length: 15 residues.

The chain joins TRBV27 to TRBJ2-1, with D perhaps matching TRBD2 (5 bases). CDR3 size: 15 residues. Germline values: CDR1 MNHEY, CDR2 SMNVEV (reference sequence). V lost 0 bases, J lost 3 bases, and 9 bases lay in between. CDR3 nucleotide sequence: TGTGCCAGCAGTTTATCATGGGAGAGCTACAATGAGCAGTTCTTC. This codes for CASSLSWESYNEQFF.

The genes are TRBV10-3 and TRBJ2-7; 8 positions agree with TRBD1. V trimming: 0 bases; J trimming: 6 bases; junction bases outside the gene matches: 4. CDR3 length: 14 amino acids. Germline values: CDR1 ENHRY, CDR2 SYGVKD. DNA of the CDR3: TGTGCCATCAGTGAGTCGCAGGGGGCCGGCGAGCAGTACTTC. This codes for CAISESQGAGEQYF.

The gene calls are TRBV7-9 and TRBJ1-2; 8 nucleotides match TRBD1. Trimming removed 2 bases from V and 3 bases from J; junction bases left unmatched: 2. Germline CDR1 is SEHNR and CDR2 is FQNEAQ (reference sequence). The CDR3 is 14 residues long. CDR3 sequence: CASSLQGADYGYTF. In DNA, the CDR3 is TGTGCCAGCAGCTTACAGGGGGCGGACTATGGCTACACCTTC.

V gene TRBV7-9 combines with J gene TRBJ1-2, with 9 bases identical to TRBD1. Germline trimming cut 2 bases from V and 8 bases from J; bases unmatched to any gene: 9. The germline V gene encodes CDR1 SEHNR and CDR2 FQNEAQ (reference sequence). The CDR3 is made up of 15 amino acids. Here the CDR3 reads CASSLWDRDNNGYTF. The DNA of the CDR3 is TGTGCCAGCAGCTTATGGGACAGGGACAATAACGGCTACACCTTC.

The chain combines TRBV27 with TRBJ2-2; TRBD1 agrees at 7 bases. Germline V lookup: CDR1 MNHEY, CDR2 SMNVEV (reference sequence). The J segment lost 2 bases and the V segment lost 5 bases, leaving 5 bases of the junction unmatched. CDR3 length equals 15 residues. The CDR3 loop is CASSLRDSNTGELFF. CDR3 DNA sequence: TGTGCCAGCAGTCTCCGGGACAGCAACACCGGGGAGCTGTTTTTT.

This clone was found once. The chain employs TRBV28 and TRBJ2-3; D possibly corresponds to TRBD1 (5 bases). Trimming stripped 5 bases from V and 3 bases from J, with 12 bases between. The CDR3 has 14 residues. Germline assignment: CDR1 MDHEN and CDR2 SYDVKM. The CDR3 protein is CASSDPGQTDTQYF. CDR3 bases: TGTGCCAGCAGTGACCCTGGACAAACAGATACGCAGTATTTT.

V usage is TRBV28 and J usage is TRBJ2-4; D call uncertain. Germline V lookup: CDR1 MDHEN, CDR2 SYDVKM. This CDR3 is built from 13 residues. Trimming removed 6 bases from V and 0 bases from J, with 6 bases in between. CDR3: CASRELAKNIQYF. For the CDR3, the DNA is TGTGCCAGCAGAGAGCTAGCCAAAAACATTCAGTACTTC.

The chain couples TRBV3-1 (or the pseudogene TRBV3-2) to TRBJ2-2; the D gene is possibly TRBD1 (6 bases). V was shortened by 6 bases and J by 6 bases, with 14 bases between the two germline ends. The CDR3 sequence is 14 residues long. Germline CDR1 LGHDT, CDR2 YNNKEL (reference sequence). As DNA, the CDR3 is TGTGCCAGCAGTAGGGGGAACTGGGCCGGGGAGCTGTTTTTT. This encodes CASSRGNWAGELFF.

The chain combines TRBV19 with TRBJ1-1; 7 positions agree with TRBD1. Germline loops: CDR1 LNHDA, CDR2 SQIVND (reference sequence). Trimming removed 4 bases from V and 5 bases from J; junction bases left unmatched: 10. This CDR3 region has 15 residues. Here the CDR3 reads CASSTDDRAGTEAFF. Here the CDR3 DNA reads TGTGCCAGTAGTACCGATGACAGGGCCGGGACTGAAGCTTTCTTT.

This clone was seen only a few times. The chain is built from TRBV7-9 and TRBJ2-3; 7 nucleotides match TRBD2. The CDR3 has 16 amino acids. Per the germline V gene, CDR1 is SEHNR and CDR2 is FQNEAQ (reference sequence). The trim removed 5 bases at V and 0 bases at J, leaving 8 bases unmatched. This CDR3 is CASSTTSASSTDTQYF. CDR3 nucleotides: TGTGCCAGCAGCACCACTAGCGCCTCTAGCACAGATACGCAGTATTTT.

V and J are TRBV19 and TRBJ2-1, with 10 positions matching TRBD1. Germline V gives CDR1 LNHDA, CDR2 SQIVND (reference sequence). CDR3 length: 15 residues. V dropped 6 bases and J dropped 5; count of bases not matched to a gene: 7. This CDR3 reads CASRMTGGENNEQFF. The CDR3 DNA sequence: TGTGCCAGTAGGATGACAGGGGGCGAAAACAATGAGCAGTTCTTC.

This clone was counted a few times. The CDR3 region has the DNA TGTGCCAGCTCACCCCTTCAGGGCCAAAAAGAGACCCAGTACTTC. Translation gives CASSPLQGQKETQYF. The J gene is TRBJ2-5, the V gene TRBV18; D is possibly TRBD1 (5 bases). V lost 3 bases to trimming and J lost 3 bases, with 14 bases between them. There are 15 residues in the CDR3. Looked up from germline, CDR1 is KGHSH and CDR2 is LQKENI.

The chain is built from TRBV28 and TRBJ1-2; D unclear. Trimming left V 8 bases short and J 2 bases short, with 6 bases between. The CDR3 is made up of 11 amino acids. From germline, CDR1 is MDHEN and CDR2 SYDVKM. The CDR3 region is CASRRNYGYTF. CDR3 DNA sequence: TGTGCCAGCCGGCGGAACTATGGCTACACCTTC.

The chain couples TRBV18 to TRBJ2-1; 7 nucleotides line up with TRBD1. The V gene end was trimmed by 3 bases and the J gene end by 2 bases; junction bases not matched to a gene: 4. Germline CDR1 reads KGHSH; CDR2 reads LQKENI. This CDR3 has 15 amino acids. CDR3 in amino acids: CASSPPGGAYNEQFF. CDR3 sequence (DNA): TGTGCCAGCTCACCCCCAGGGGGAGCCTACAATGAGCAGTTCTTC.

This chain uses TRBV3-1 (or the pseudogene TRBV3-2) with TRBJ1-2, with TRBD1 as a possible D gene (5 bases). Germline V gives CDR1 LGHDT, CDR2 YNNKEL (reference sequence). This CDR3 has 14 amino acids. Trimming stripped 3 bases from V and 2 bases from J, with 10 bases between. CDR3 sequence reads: CASSHRAKNYGYTF. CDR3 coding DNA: TGTGCCAGCAGCCACAGGGCGAAGAACTATGGCTACACCTTC.

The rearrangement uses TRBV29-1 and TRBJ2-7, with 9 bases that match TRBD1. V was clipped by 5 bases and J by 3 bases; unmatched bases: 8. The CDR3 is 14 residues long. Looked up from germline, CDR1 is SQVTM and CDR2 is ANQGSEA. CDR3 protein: CSVPAGQGYYEQYF. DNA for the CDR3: TGCAGCGTTCCCGCCGGACAGGGGTACTACGAGCAGTACTTC.

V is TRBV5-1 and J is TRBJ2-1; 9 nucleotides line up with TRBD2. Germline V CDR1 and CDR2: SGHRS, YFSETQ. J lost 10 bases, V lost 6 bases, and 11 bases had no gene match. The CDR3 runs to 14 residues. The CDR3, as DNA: TGCGCCAGCACCCAGGGGAGTAGCGGGAGCGAGCAGTTCTTC. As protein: CASTQGSSGSEQFF.

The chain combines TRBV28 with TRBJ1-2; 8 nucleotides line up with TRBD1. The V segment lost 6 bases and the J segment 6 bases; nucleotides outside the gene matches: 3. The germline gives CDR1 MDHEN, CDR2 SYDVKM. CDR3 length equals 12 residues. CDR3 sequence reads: CASRMTGDGYTF. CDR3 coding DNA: TGTGCCAGCAGAATGACAGGGGATGGCTACACCTTC.

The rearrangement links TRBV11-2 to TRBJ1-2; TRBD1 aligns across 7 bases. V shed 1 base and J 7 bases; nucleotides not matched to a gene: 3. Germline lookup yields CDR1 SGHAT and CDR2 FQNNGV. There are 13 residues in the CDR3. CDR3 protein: CASSLADRVGYTF. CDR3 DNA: TGTGCCAGCAGCTTAGCCGACAGGGTTGGCTACACCTTC.

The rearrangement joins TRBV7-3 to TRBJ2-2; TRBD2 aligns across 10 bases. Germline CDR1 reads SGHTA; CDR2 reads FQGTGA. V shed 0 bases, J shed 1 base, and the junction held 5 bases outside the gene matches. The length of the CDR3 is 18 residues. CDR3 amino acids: CASSLTPLAGENTGELFF. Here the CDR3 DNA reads TGTGCCAGCAGCTTAACCCCCCTAGCGGGGGAGAACACCGGGGAGCTGTTTTTT.